This entry features one TCR beta chain sequence. The record originates from a study of blood T cell repertoires in COVID-19. Study-level background: COVID-19 samples, acute and convalescent, were from the United States, Italy and Spain.

Authors' methods: Estimated nucleated cell counts came from reference gene primer amplification. Only in-frame clones appear in the TCRdb table, and some are missing; sequencing was by immunoSEQ multiplex PCR. D and trimming were read from the DNA, whereas the V and J calls and clone size are those reported in that table. The data contain roughly 450,000 clones, about 90% of them singletons. Sequenced input: PBMCs or T cells enriched from blood (not recorded which). The TCR originated in a man aged 18 to 30 who had recovered from COVID-19.

CDR3 DNA sequence: TGTGCCAGCAGCTTAGAATTGAACCCACTCTCTGATACGCAGTATTTT. Its translation is CASSLELNPLSDTQYF. This chain joins TRBV7-8 and TRBJ2-3; D not resolved. The CDR3 covers 16 residues. The V and J ends lost 1 base and 6 bases respectively, with 17 bases between them. In germline, CDR1 is SGHVS, CDR2 FQNEAQ.